These T cell receptor beta chains were read from a single sample in a study of human T cells and chemical hapten exposure. TCRdb reprocessed the RACE reads with MiXCR, giving one entry per CDR3 protein. The sample yields 180,000 or so distinct CDR3 sequences, about 31% seen once. The sample was whole blood, taken in connection with sensitization to the hapten diphenylcyclopropenone (DPC). Source of these receptors: a young woman with alopecia areata. Some clones in this sample may be carry-over from other donors' samples. Each CDR3 is given with its conserved first and last residue. D genes are given only for firm matches.

v_gene: TRBV10-3; d_gene: TRBD1; j_gene: TRBJ2-7; CDR3aa: CAIRRTGGYEQYF
v_gene: TRBV10-3; d_gene: NA; j_gene: TRBJ1-2; CDR3aa: CAISFNYGYTF
v_gene: TRBV28; d_gene: NA; j_gene: TRBJ2-1; CDR3aa: CASSGSYNEQFF
v_gene: TRBV18; d_gene: TRBD2; j_gene: TRBJ2-7; CDR3aa: CASSPQRTSGDTYEQYF
v_gene: TRBV28; d_gene: NA; j_gene: TRBJ1-2; CDR3aa: CASRANYGYTF
v_gene: TRBV7-6; d_gene: NA; j_gene: TRBJ1-1; CDR3aa: CASSLVVGRMNTEAFF
v_gene: TRBV20-1; d_gene: TRBD2; j_gene: TRBJ2-3; CDR3aa: CSAHPGTSGKDTQYF
v_gene: TRBV29-1; d_gene: NA; j_gene: TRBJ2-7; CDR3aa: CSVKSGSGEQYF
v_gene: TRBV12-3/TRBV12-4; d_gene: NA; j_gene: TRBJ1-1; CDR3aa: CASSTETGYTEAFF
v_gene: TRBV5-1; d_gene: TRBD1; j_gene: TRBJ1-1; CDR3aa: CASSSRDRGTEAFF
v_gene: TRBV29-1; d_gene: TRBD2; j_gene: TRBJ2-7; CDR3aa: CSVGIAGYYEQYF
v_gene: TRBV30; d_gene: NA; j_gene: TRBJ2-3; CDR3aa: CAWSVDFTDTQYF
v_gene: TRBV20-1; d_gene: NA; j_gene: TRBJ1-6; CDR3aa: CSAIIGQSDNSPLHF
v_gene: TRBV29-1; d_gene: NA; j_gene: TRBJ2-3; CDR3aa: CSVAPRHVDTQYF
v_gene: TRBV6-5; d_gene: TRBD2; j_gene: TRBJ2-7; CDR3aa: CASSYSSNSGRYEQYF
v_gene: TRBV28; d_gene: NA; j_gene: TRBJ1-6; CDR3aa: CASSTGTNSPLHF
v_gene: TRBV18; d_gene: NA; j_gene: TRBJ2-5; CDR3aa: CASSPRGGQQETQYF